Below are 10 T cell receptor beta chains sequenced from a single sample in a study of cytomegalovirus exposure and HLA in healthy donors. Primers included in the PCR were 60 Vbeta and 13 Jbeta primers. Using immunoSEQ multiplex PCR, the repertoire was profiled, and TCRdb retains in-frame clones only, with some absent. The profile shows about 190,000 clones, approximately 78% of them singletons. Sequenced input: PBMCs. The receptors here all came from a woman aged 25-40 years in good health and CMV-seropositive.

The V call is TRBV4-1, the J call TRBJ2-7, with D perhaps matching TRBD1 (6 bases). Germline CDR1 is MGHRA and CDR2 is YSYEKL. The ends were cut back, 9 bases at V and 1 base at J, with 13 bases in the middle. The CDR3 runs to 13 residues. DNA for the CDR3: TGCGCCAGTTCGGACAGTCCTTCCTACGAGCAGTACTTC. Translation: CASSDSPSYEQYF.

The chain carries TRBV2 and TRBJ2-7; weak D call: TRBD1 (5 bases). This CDR3 is built from 15 residues. V was cut by 10 bases and J by 0 bases, with 19 bases left in between. Germline V gene sequence: CDR1 SNHLY, CDR2 FYNNEI. The CDR3 bases are TGTGCCACTAACCCCTTGGGGCCGGACTCCTACGAGCAGTACTTC. This codes for CATNPLGPDSYEQYF.

This clone is a singleton in its sample. The rearrangement uses TRBV28 and TRBJ2-5; the D gene is possibly TRBD2 (6 bases). Germline V gives CDR1 MDHEN, CDR2 SYDVKM. This CDR3 is built from 14 residues. Trimming took 8 bases from V and 2 from J, leaving 15 bases between them. CDR3 protein: CASGGSAGQETQYF. The CDR3 DNA sequence: TGTGCCAGCGGGGGTAGCGCGGGACAAGAGACCCAGTACTTC.

This chain joins TRBV7-2 and TRBJ2-7; 10 bases match TRBD2. Germline V gene sequence: CDR1 SGHTA, CDR2 FQGNSA. Germline trimming cut 1 base from V and 4 bases from J; bases unmatched to any gene: 7. This CDR3 is built from 16 residues. Here the CDR3 reads CASSLETSGLVYEQYF. The DNA of the CDR3 is TGTGCCAGCAGCTTAGAGACTAGCGGGTTAGTGTACGAGCAGTACTTC. The full variable domain, in which reference TRBV7-2 and TRBJ2-7 provide the parts outside the CDR3, is GAGVSQSPSNKVTEKGKDVELRCDPISGHTALYWYRQSLGQGLEFLIYFQGNSAPDKSGLPSDRFSAERTGGSVSTLTIQRTQQEDSAVYLCASSLETSGLVYEQYFGPGTRLTVT.

The rearrangement uses TRBV30 and TRBJ2-3, with 7 bases aligning to TRBD2. J gave up 3 bases and V 2 bases, and 8 bases lay outside the gene matches. The CDR3 contains 15 residues. CDR1 is GTSNPN, CDR2 SVGIG, per germline (reference sequence). The chain's CDR3 is CAWSSVAGATDTQYF. DNA of the CDR3: TGTGCCTGGAGTTCGGTGGCGGGAGCGACAGATACGCAGTATTTT. Using reference TRBV30 and TRBJ2-3 for the parts outside the CDR3, the full variable domain is SQTIHQWPATLVQPVGSPLSLECTVEGTSNPNLYWYRQAAGRGLQLLFYSVGIGQISSEVPQNLSASRPQDRQFILSSKKLLLSDSGFYLCAWSSVAGATDTQYFGPGTRLTVL.

The chain has TRBV28 and TRBJ1-1, with D possibly being TRBD1 (6 bases). Germline V gene sequence: CDR1 MDHEN, CDR2 SYDVKM. The CDR3 is made up of 15 amino acids. Trimming shortened V by 3 bases and J by 0 bases, and 11 bases separated the two germline ends. The DNA of the CDR3 is TGTGCCAGCAGTTTTCAAACAGGGATGAACACTGAAGCTTTCTTT. This sequence encodes CASSFQTGMNTEAFF. The full variable domain, completed using reference TRBV28 and TRBJ1-1, is DVKVTQSSRYLVKRTGEKVFLECVQDMDHENMFWYRQDPGLGLRLIYFSYDVKMKEKGDIPEGYSVSREKKERFSLILESASTNQTSMYLCASSFQTGMNTEAFFGQGTRLTVV.

The rearrangement links TRBV6-5 to TRBJ2-4; D gene uncertain. Trimming removed 8 bases from V and 1 base from J, with 9 bases in between. Germline-derived CDR1 and CDR2 are MNHEY and SVGAGI. The CDR3 spans 13 residues. The CDR3 bases are TGTGCCAGCGCTAATTGGGCCAAAAACATTCAGTACTTC. Encoded protein: CASANWAKNIQYF.

The V and J genes are TRBV11-3 and TRBJ2-7; maybe TRBD1 (6 bases). Looked up from germline, CDR1 is SGHNT and CDR2 is YENEEA. The ends were cut back, 3 bases at V and 3 bases at J, with 12 bases in the middle. The CDR3 contains 14 residues. The CDR3 is CASSFRDIFYEQYF. The CDR3 region has the DNA TGTGCCAGCAGCTTCCGGGACATCTTCTACGAGCAGTACTTC.

The CDR3 spells CASSHQPREEPQHF. The CDR3 DNA sequence: TGTGCCAGCAGCCACCAGCCCCGGGAGGAACCCCAGCATTTT. The chain combines TRBV7-8 with TRBJ1-5, with D uncertain. Germline assignment: CDR1 SGHVS and CDR2 FQNEAQ. This CDR3 contains 14 residues. The V end lost 5 bases, the J end lost 10 bases, and 18 bases lay between the germline ends.

This clone was detected only once. The chain joins TRBV5-1 to TRBJ2-7; tentative D call: TRBD2 (5 bases). The CDR3 contains 14 residues. Germline CDR1 reads SGHRS; CDR2 reads YFSETQ. The V and J ends lost 0 bases and 5 bases respectively, with 12 bases between them. The CDR3: CASSLVGGLDEQYF. DNA of the CDR3: TGCGCCAGCAGCTTGGTCGGAGGATTGGACGAGCAGTACTTC.